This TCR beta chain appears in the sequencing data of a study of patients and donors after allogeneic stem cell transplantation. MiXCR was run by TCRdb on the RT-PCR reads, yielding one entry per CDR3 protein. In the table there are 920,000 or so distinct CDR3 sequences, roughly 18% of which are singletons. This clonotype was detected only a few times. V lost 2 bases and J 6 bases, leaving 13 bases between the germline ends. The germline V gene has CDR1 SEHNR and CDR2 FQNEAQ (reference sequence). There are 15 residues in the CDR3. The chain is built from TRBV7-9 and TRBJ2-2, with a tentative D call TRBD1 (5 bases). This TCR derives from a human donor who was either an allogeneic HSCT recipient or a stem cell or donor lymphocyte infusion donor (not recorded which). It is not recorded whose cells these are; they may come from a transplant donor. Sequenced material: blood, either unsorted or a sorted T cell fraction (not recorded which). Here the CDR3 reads CASSLLAGSAGELFF. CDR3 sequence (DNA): TGTGCCAGCAGCTTACTCGCAGGGTCGGCCGGGGAGCTGTTTTTT.